This TCR beta chain was retrieved from a study of T-cell reconstitution after alpha-beta-depleted transplantation in children. The study's findings and limits: Roughly two months post-transplant, alpha-beta T cells reportedly originated from several hundred graft clones that had expanded.

This clonotype showed up many times. Its specificity is not known. The library targeted TCRbeta and was prepared with unique molecular identifiers. TCRdb re-analysed the PCR reads in MiXCR, keeping a single row per CDR3 protein. Found here are about 830,000 distinct CDR3 sequences, around 17% of them singletons; the top ten hold 5%. The length of the CDR3 is 14 residues. Trimming took 1 base from V and 6 from J, leaving 10 bases between them. The receptor was derived from a male patient aged 10-17 years who had a stem cell transplant for acute lymphoblastic leukemia, so the T cells may come from the graft donor. The genes are TRBV12-3 or TRBV12-4 and TRBJ2-1; D is possibly TRBD1 (6 bases). The specimen was PBMCs, mostly from graft donor cells, collected 360 days after TCRalphabeta/CD19-depleted stem cell transplant. CDR3 bases: TGTGCCAGCAGTTTAGACAGGGTGGGCAATGAGCAGTTCTTC. It yields the protein CASSLDRVGNEQFF.